The 18 T cell receptor beta chains listed next were all sequenced from one sample in a study of blood T cell repertoires in COVID-19. The assay was immunoSEQ multiplex PCR, and TCRdb's table has in-frame clones only and misses some. In the table there are roughly 250,000 clones, around 90% of which are singletons. The sample taken for sequencing was PBMCs or T cells enriched from blood (not recorded which). The receptors derive from a woman between 50 and 59 years old who had recovered from COVID-19.

This clone was picked up a small number of times. This chain joins TRBV27 and TRBJ2-1, with no clear D. In germline, CDR1 is MNHEY, CDR2 SMNVEV (reference sequence). The V end lost 5 bases, the J end lost 0 bases, and 8 bases lay between the germline ends. This CDR3 is 14 amino acids long. The CDR3, as DNA: TGTGCCAGCAGTCCCCTGAGCTCCTACAATGAGCAGTTCTTC. Protein: CASSPLSSYNEQFF.

The chain combines TRBV7-9 with TRBJ2-5; 8 bases agree with TRBD2. Germline trimming cut 3 bases from V and 2 bases from J; bases unmatched to any gene: 8. This CDR3 has 16 residues. Per germline, CDR1 SEHNR and CDR2 FQNEAQ (reference sequence). The CDR3 region is CASSLVSGNIQETQYF. The CDR3 DNA is TGTGCCAGCAGCTTGGTTAGCGGGAATATTCAAGAGACCCAGTACTTC.

The chain is built from TRBV18 and TRBJ2-2, with TRBD2 identical over 8 bases. This CDR3 is built from 14 residues. The germline CDR1 and CDR2 sequences are KGHSH and LQKENI. With V trimmed by 3 bases and J by 6 bases, 3 bases remained unmatched. As DNA, the CDR3 is TGTGCCAGCTCACCCGGACTAGCCGCCGGGGAGCTGTTTTTT. The encoded protein is CASSPGLAAGELFF.

This clone was counted only a few times. The chain carries TRBV15 and TRBJ1-5; D remains unclear. V was clipped by 0 bases and J by 3 bases, with 12 bases between them. The V gene's germline CDR1 is LNHNV and CDR2 YYDKDF (reference sequence). The CDR3 length is 16 residues. The DNA of the CDR3 is TGTGCCACCAGCAGAGAAGACAAGGCCCTCAATCAGCCCCAGCATTTT. It yields the protein CATSREDKALNQPQHF.

The chain has TRBV28 and TRBJ1-3, with 7 bases lining up with TRBD1. With V trimmed by 8 bases and J by 4 bases, 14 bases remained unmatched. The CDR3 totals 16 residues. Germline CDR1 reads MDHEN; CDR2 reads SYDVKM. In nucleotides, the CDR3 is TGTGCCAGCCTGGACTCGGGACAGTTAAGCGGAAACACCATATATTTT. This sequence encodes CASLDSGQLSGNTIYF.

The gene calls are TRBV11-2 and TRBJ1-1; a weak D match, TRBD1 (6 bases). The CDR3 contains 14 residues. CDR1 and CDR2 (germline): SGHAT, FQNNGV. The ends were cut back, 5 bases at V and 4 bases at J, with 14 bases in the middle. CDR3 loop: CASSINRVGTEAFF. Here the CDR3 DNA reads TGTGCCAGCAGCATAAACAGGGTTGGCACTGAAGCTTTCTTT. The variable domain in full, with the rest retrieved from reference TRBV11-2 and TRBJ1-1, is EAGVAQSPRYKIIEKRQSVAFWCNPISGHATLYWYQQILGQGPKLLIQFQNNGVVDDSQLPKDRFSAERLKGVDSTLKIQPAKLEDSAVYLCASSINRVGTEAFFGQGTRLTVV.

The gene calls are TRBV6-4 and TRBJ1-1, with TRBD1 as a possible D gene (5 bases). The germline V gene has CDR1 MRHNA and CDR2 SNTAGT. Trimming stripped 4 bases from V and 1 base from J, with 7 bases between. The CDR3 covers 13 residues. For the CDR3, the DNA is TGTGCCAGCAGTGTACAGGCGAACACTGAAGCTTTCTTT. Its protein product is CASSVQANTEAFF.

The V and J genes are TRBV4-3 and TRBJ1-2; D is possibly TRBD1 (5 bases). This CDR3 has 15 residues. Trimming took off 0 bases at V and 4 bases at J, with 12 bases between the two ends. Germline CDR1 reads LGHNA; CDR2 reads YSLEER. For the CDR3, the DNA is TGCGCCAGCAGCCAAGAATGGGCAGGGCGCTATGGCTACACCTTC. It specifies CASSQEWAGRYGYTF.

This chain joins TRBV6-2 or TRBV6-3 and TRBJ2-7; D gene uncertain. Germline lookup yields CDR1 MNHEY and CDR2 SVGEGT. V lost 2 bases and J lost 3, with 14 bases in between. The CDR3 runs to 15 residues. The CDR3 is CASSYGLRMNYEQYF. The CDR3 region has the DNA TGTGCCAGCAGTTACGGGCTACGAATGAACTACGAGCAGTACTTC.

The chain has TRBV2 and TRBJ2-3; the match to TRBD2 covers 10 bases. This CDR3 region has 16 residues. Germline V gene sequence: CDR1 SNHLY, CDR2 FYNNEI. V shed 10 bases and J 1 base; nucleotides not matched to a gene: 11. The CDR3 is CAKTVLAGAGTDTQYF. The CDR3 nucleotides are TGTGCCAAGACCGTCCTAGCGGGAGCGGGCACAGATACGCAGTATTTT.

The chain combines TRBV10-3 with TRBJ1-5; D may be TRBD1 (5 bases). Germline V gene lookup returns CDR1 ENHRY and CDR2 SYGVKD. There are 14 residues in the CDR3. V was clipped by 7 bases and J by 3 bases, with 13 bases between them. CDR3 coding DNA: TGTGCCATCAAGGCGTCAGGGATCAATCAGCCCCAGCATTTT. This translates into CAIKASGINQPQHF.

This clone has just one count. The CDR3 sequence: CASSVQGFGQPQHF. Written as DNA, the CDR3 is TGTGCCAGCAGCGTACAGGGTTTCGGTCAGCCCCAGCATTTT. The chain is built from TRBV7-2 and TRBJ1-5, with a possible D match to TRBD1 (6 bases). Germline V gene data show CDR1 as SGHTA and CDR2 as FQGNSA. This CDR3 contains 14 residues. The V gene lost 5 bases and the J gene lost 6 bases, with 14 bases spanning the gap.

The genes are TRBV11-3 and TRBJ2-3; the D gene is possibly TRBD1 (6 bases). Trimming took 5 bases from V and 0 from J, leaving 12 bases between them. Germline CDR1 reads SGHNT; CDR2 reads YENEEA. The CDR3 sequence is 15 residues long. The CDR3 here is CASSVTGTSTDTQYF. The CDR3 DNA reads as TGTGCCAGCAGCGTGACAGGAACTAGCACAGATACGCAGTATTTT.

The chain combines TRBV12-3 or TRBV12-4 with TRBJ1-1; tentatively, D is TRBD1 (5 bases). CDR3 length equals 13 residues. V lost 6 bases, J lost 1 base, and 9 bases lay in between. The CDR3 region has the DNA TGTGCCAGCAGGCCCAGGGAGAACACTGAAGCTTTCTTT. Its protein product is CASRPRENTEAFF.

The chain combines TRBV6-5 with TRBJ2-2, with a weak D call TRBD2 (6 bases). There are 15 residues in the CDR3. Germline-derived CDR1 and CDR2 are MNHEY and SVGAGI. V was trimmed by 5 bases and J by 5 bases, leaving 15 bases between them. CDR3 in amino acids: CASSQLIRGTGELFF. Written as DNA, the CDR3 is TGTGCCAGCAGTCAACTAATCCGGGGGACCGGGGAGCTGTTTTTT.

CDR3 sequence reads: CASSDGGSGRIYEQYF. The CDR3 DNA sequence: TGTGCCAGCAGTGATGGGGGTAGCGGGAGGATCTACGAGCAGTACTTC. The chain employs TRBV27 and TRBJ2-7, with 10 bases matching TRBD2. The germline V gene has CDR1 MNHEY and CDR2 SMNVEV (reference sequence). The CDR3 has 16 amino acids. J was trimmed by 3 bases and V by 5 bases; bases with no gene match: 10.

The chain recombines TRBV7-2 with TRBJ2-7; 8 nucleotides match TRBD1. This CDR3 contains 15 residues. CDR1 is SGHTA, CDR2 FQGNSA, per germline. V lost 6 bases, J lost 2 bases, and 9 bases stayed unmatched. The CDR3 DNA sequence: TGTGCCAGCAGTCCCTATCGGGACAGGCCCTACGAGCAGTACTTC. This translates into CASSPYRDRPYEQYF.

This sequence joins TRBV19 and TRBJ2-3, with 9 bases matching TRBD1. This CDR3 is built from 15 residues. V gave up 6 bases and J gave up 4 bases; unmatched junction bases: 8. CDR1 LNHDA and CDR2 SQIVND come from the germline V gene (reference sequence). DNA for the CDR3: TGTGCCAGTAGGACACCGGGACAGGGATCAGATACGCAGTATTTT. Amino acid sequence: CASRTPGQGSDTQYF.